Listed below are T cell receptor beta chains from one sample, sequenced in a study of blood T cell repertoires in COVID-19. Produced via immunoSEQ multiplex PCR; TCRdb's table is partial and in-frame only. The repertoire consists of about 23,000 clones, with about 90% occurring once and the leading ten covering over 20%. The sequencing input was peripheral blood. The origin of the receptors is a man in his 70s in a cohort sampled during active COVID-19. The CDR3 runs from the conserved cysteine through the conserved F or W. The D gene is left open where the match is weak. Clone sizes are given selectively: once, few, many, or a class where the clone is expanded.

>TRBD2|TRBJ2-5|-|TRBV5-4
TGTGCCAGCAGCTTGGGGTGGGCTAGCGGGAGGGCCGGAGAGACCCAGTACTTC
CASSLGWASGRAGETQYF
>-|TRBJ2-7|-|TRBV27
TGTGCCAGCTATCGAGCACCGCCTAACGAGCAGTACTTC
CASYRAPPNEQYF
>-|TRBJ2-7|-|TRBV28
TGTGCCAGCAGTTTTGTCTTCTACGAGCAGTACTTC
CASSFVFYEQYF
>-|TRBJ2-7|-|TRBV6-5
TGTGCCAGCAGTACCGGACAGATCTACGAGCAGTACTTC
CASSTGQIYEQYF
>TRBD1|TRBJ2-5|once|TRBV11-1
TGTGCCAGCAGCCGCGACAGGGGCGAAGAGACCCAGTACTTC
CASSRDRGEETQYF
>TRBD2|TRBJ2-5|-|TRBV7-2
TGTGCCAGCAGCTTACGTAGCGGGAAAGAGACCCAGTACTTC
CASSLRSGKETQYF
>TRBD1|TRBJ2-7|-|TRBV6-5
TGTGCCAGCAGTTTCGACAGGGGCTCCTACGAGCAGTACTTC
CASSFDRGSYEQYF
>-|TRBJ1-2|once|TRBV6-5
TGTGCCACCCAGGACAGCCCATCCTATGGCTACACCTTC
CATQDSPSYGYTF
>-|TRBJ2-7|-|TRBV2
TGTGCCAGCAGTGAAGCGCTGGGGGCGGGCGAGCAGTACTTC
CASSEALGAGEQYF
>TRBD2|TRBJ2-1|-|TRBV18
TGTGCCAGCTCACCGCCCTCCGGGCGGGAGACCAATGAGCAGTTCTTC
CASSPPSGRETNEQFF
>TRBD1|TRBJ1-1|once|TRBV18
TGTGCCAGCCACACGCAGGGGGCGAACACTGAAGCTTTCTTT
CASHTQGANTEAFF
>TRBD1|TRBJ1-1|-|TRBV7-2
TGTGCCAGCAGCATGCAGGGGGCATCTGAAGCTTTCTTT
CASSMQGASEAFF
>-|TRBJ2-2|-|TRBV27
TGTGCCAGCAGTTCGAGACAGAACACCGGGGAGCTGTTTTTT
CASSSRQNTGELFF
>-|TRBJ1-6|once|TRBV4-2
TGTGCCAGCAGCCAAGGCCAGTATAATTCACCCCTCCACTTT
CASSQGQYNSPLHF
>TRBD2|TRBJ2-5|once|TRBV4-2
TGTGCCAGCAGCCTCTGGGGGGGAATTCAAGAGACCCAGTACTTC
CASSLWGGIQETQYF